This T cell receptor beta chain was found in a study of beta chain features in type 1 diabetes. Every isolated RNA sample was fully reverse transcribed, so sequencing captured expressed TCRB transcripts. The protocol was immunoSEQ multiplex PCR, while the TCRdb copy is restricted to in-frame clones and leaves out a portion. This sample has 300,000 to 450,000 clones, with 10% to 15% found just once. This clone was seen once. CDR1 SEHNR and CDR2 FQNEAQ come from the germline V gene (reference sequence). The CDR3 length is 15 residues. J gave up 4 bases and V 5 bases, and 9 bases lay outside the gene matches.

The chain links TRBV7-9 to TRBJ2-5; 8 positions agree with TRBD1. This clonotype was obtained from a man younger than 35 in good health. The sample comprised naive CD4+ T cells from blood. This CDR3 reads CASSLGQGWGETQYF. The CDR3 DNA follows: TGTGCCAGCAGCCTCGGACAGGGATGGGGAGAGACCCAGTACTTC.